This T cell receptor (beta chain) came from a study of blood T cell repertoires in COVID-19. Study as a whole: Donors in the United States, Italy and Spain gave samples during acute or convalescent COVID-19.

V was clipped by 6 bases and J by 6 bases; unmatched bases: 10. Germline CDR1 MNHEY, CDR2 SVGAGI. The CDR3 consists of 14 residues. Original processing methods: Quantification of nucleated cells was approximated via reference gene primer amplification. The method was immunoSEQ multiplex PCR; TCRdb's version includes in-frame clones alone and lacks a portion of them. V and J calls and clone size follow that table, whereas D and trimming were derived from the DNA. The repertoire holds about 180,000 clones, with 84% as singletons. The receptor was isolated from a human donor in a cohort sampled during active COVID-19. This chain connects TRBV6-5 to TRBJ2-7; 8 nucleotides line up with TRBD1. The sequenced sample was peripheral blood. The CDR3: CASRFGQGGREQYF. As DNA, the CDR3 is TGTGCCAGCAGGTTCGGACAGGGAGGCCGCGAGCAGTACTTC.